Listed below are T cell receptor beta chains from one sample, sequenced in a study of blood T cell repertoires in COVID-19. The protocol was immunoSEQ multiplex PCR, while the TCRdb copy is restricted to in-frame clones and leaves out a portion. The table records about 220,000 clones, more than 85% of them present only once. The sequenced sample was peripheral blood. The receptor source for this set is a man aged 35-49 years with active or convalescent COVID-19. Both conserved end residues are part of each CDR3. A D gene is named only where the DNA matches it firmly. Clone size is shown for a subset of rows, as once, few, many or a class of expanded clone.

.	TRBV11-2	.	TRBJ2-5	CASSLGLVGGRETQYF	TGTGCCAGCAGCTTAGGCCTCGTGGGAGGTCGCGAGACCCAGTACTTC
.	TRBV21-1	.	TRBJ1-1	CASSGTGAMNTEAFF	TGTGCCAGCAGCGGGACAGGGGCCATGAACACTGAAGCTTTCTTT
.	TRBV5-5	.	TRBJ1-6	CASSPTVWTVNSPLHF	TGTGCCAGCAGCCCTACCGTATGGACAGTTAATTCACCCCTCCACTTT
.	TRBV3-1/TRBV3-2	TRBD2	TRBJ2-5	CASSPTSGQETQYF	TGTGCCAGCAGCCCTACTAGCGGCCAAGAGACCCAGTACTTC
.	TRBV5-4	.	TRBJ2-1	CASSLALYPEQFF	TGTGCCAGCAGCTTGGCCCTGTATCCTGAGCAGTTCTTC
few	TRBV7-2	.	TRBJ1-5	CASSSEVSNQPQHF	TGTGCCAGCAGCTCCGAGGTGTCAAATCAGCCCCAGCATTTT
.	TRBV5-1	TRBD1	TRBJ2-3	CASSVGGPSTDTQYF	TGCGCCAGCAGCGTAGGGGGCCCCAGCACAGATACGCAGTATTTT
.	TRBV11-2	.	TRBJ1-1	CASSLSWSSWNTEAFF	TGTGCCAGCAGCCTATCCTGGTCTTCATGGAACACTGAAGCTTTCTTT
.	TRBV7-3	.	TRBJ1-1	CASSSQGKNTEAFF	TGTGCCAGCAGCTCTCAGGGTAAGAACACTGAAGCTTTCTTT
.	TRBV12-2	.	TRBJ2-7	CASRLEGRGAFYEQYF	TGTGCAAGTCGCTTAGAGGGGCGGGGGGCTTTCTACGAGCAGTACTTC
.	TRBV30	.	TRBJ1-2	CAWSRGASYGYTF	TGTGCCTGGTCCCGGGGGGCCTCTTATGGCTACACCTTC
.	TRBV2	TRBD1	TRBJ2-1	CASRNQGATTNEQFF	TGTGCCAGCAGGAATCAGGGGGCGACTACAAATGAGCAGTTCTTC
few	TRBV7-3	TRBD1	TRBJ1-6	CASSQQGAFGSPLHF	TGTGCCAGCTCGCAACAGGGGGCTTTTGGTTCACCCCTCCACTTT
.	TRBV7-7	.	TRBJ2-1	CASSPDMSSYNEQFF	TGTGCCAGCAGCCCTGACATGAGCTCCTACAATGAGCAGTTCTTC
.	TRBV4-2	.	TRBJ1-2	CASSQDIPGFYGYTF	TGTGCCAGCAGCCAAGATATTCCGGGATTTTATGGCTACACCTTC
.	TRBV15	TRBD2	TRBJ2-5	CATSSLAGGFTQETQYF	TGTGCCACCAGCTCCCTGGCGGGAGGGTTTACTCAAGAGACCCAGTACTTC
.	TRBV6-5	.	TRBJ1-2	CASSLQGNGYTF	TGTGCCAGCAGTCTTCAGGGTAATGGCTACACCTTC
.	TRBV5-1	TRBD1	TRBJ2-7	CASSLEAGGPEQYF	TGCGCCAGCAGCTTGGAGGCAGGGGGTCCCGAGCAGTACTTC
.	TRBV7-3	.	TRBJ2-7	CAKHLSGGICSYEQYF	TGTGCCAAACACCTTTCGGGCGGGATTTGTTCCTACGAGCAGTACTTC
once	TRBV7-8	.	TRBJ2-7	CASSDPTTSPYEQYF	TGTGCCAGCAGCGATCCTACAACTAGTCCCTACGAGCAGTACTTC
once	TRBV28	.	TRBJ1-2	CASRGNNYGYTF	TGTGCCAGCCGGGGAAACAACTATGGCTACACCTTC
.	TRBV13	TRBD1	TRBJ1-6	CASSERDSLYNSPLHF	TGTGCCAGCAGCGAACGGGACAGCCTCTATAATTCACCCCTCCACTTT
.	TRBV19	.	TRBJ2-7	CASSMAQPYEQYF	TGTGCCAGTAGTATGGCACAGCCCTACGAGCAGTACTTC
.	TRBV7-9	TRBD2	TRBJ2-3	CASSLVASGRVSTDTQYF	TGTGCCAGCAGCTTAGTGGCCAGCGGGAGGGTCAGCACAGATACGCAGTATTTT
few	TRBV20-1	TRBD1	TRBJ1-1	CSASQGAQITEAFF	TGCAGTGCTAGTCAGGGGGCGCAGATCACTGAAGCTTTCTTT
.	TRBV30	.	TRBJ2-2	CAWRPQAGELFF	TGTGCCTGGAGGCCCCAAGCGGGGGAGCTGTTTTTT
.	TRBV12-5	TRBD1	TRBJ2-5	CASGLRRSGRGSETQYF	TGTGCTAGTGGTTTGAGGAGGAGTGGCAGGGGGTCAGAGACCCAGTACTTC
.	TRBV9	.	TRBJ2-5	CASSVGLGQQETQYF	TGTGCCAGCAGCGTAGGATTGGGACAACAAGAGACCCAGTACTTC
.	TRBV5-4	TRBD1	TRBJ2-1	CASSLEGQGYNEQFF	TGTGCCAGCAGCTTGGAGGGACAGGGCTACAATGAGCAGTTCTTC
once	TRBV20-1	.	TRBJ1-1	CSAMAREAFF	TGCAGTGCTATGGCACGTGAAGCTTTCTTT
.	TRBV18	.	TRBJ2-2	CASSPPSRSNTGELFF	TGTGCCAGCTCACCACCCTCTAGGTCGAACACCGGGGAGCTGTTTTTT
.	TRBV28	TRBD1	TRBJ1-4	CASSPGDRGQEKLFF	TGTGCCAGCAGTCCCGGGGACAGGGGACAGGAAAAACTGTTTTTT
once	TRBV9	.	TRBJ1-2	CASSETPTGTGGYTF	TGTGCCAGCAGCGAAACCCCTACAGGGACCGGTGGCTACACCTTC
.	TRBV3-1/TRBV3-2	TRBD2	TRBJ2-3	CASRLLAGGRTQYF	TGTGCCAGCAGGCTACTAGCGGGGGGGAGAACGCAGTATTTT
.	TRBV6-1	.	TRBJ1-5	CASSERWGVDNQPQHF	TGTGCCAGCAGTGAAAGATGGGGGGTTGACAATCAGCCCCAGCATTTT
.	TRBV4-1	TRBD1	TRBJ2-1	CASSHGGGQGRNEQFF	TGCGCCAGCAGCCATGGTGGGGGACAGGGTAGGAATGAGCAGTTCTTC
.	TRBV13	TRBD1	TRBJ2-7	CASSSPSQGDYEQYF	TGTGCCAGCAGCTCGCCGTCCCAGGGGGACTACGAGCAGTACTTC
.	TRBV6-4	TRBD1	TRBJ1-5	CASSQDRASNQPQHF	TGTGCCAGCAGTCAGGACAGGGCAAGCAATCAGCCCCAGCATTTT
.	TRBV24-1	.	TRBJ1-1	CATSDQPPGVSMNTEAFF	TGTGCCACCAGTGATCAACCTCCCGGGGTAAGCATGAACACTGAAGCTTTCTTT
.	TRBV7-2	TRBD1	TRBJ1-1	CASSLGHRGTEAFF	TGTGCCAGCAGCTTAGGGCACAGGGGGACTGAAGCTTTCTTT
.	TRBV5-5	.	TRBJ1-5	CASSSNPDGVYQPQHF	TGTGCCAGCAGCTCTAACCCTGACGGGGTCTATCAGCCCCAGCATTTT
.	TRBV28	TRBD2	TRBJ2-1	CATGYRGGYNEQFF	TGTGCCACCGGCTACCGGGGGGGGTACAATGAGCAGTTCTTC
.	TRBV27	.	TRBJ1-1	CASSLGGGTEAFF	TGTGCCAGCAGTTTAGGGGGCGGTACTGAAGCTTTCTTT
.	TRBV5-4	.	TRBJ2-7	CASSLVAASSYEQYF	TGTGCCAGCAGCTTGGTGGCGGCTAGCTCCTACGAGCAGTACTTC
.	TRBV28	.	TRBJ1-5	CASSLGQGKDQPQHF	TGTGCCAGCAGCCTCGGGCAGGGGAAAGATCAGCCCCAGCATTTT
.	TRBV3-1/TRBV3-2	.	TRBJ1-1	CASSRVDTEAFF	TGTGCCAGCAGCCGCGTTGACACTGAAGCTTTCTTT
.	TRBV19	.	TRBJ2-1	CASSQMWRNEQFF	TGTGCCAGTAGCCAAATGTGGAGGAATGAGCAGTTCTTC
.	TRBV19	TRBD1	TRBJ2-5	CASSPGQYKETQYF	TGTGCCAGTAGTCCGGGACAGTACAAAGAGACCCAGTACTTC
.	TRBV5-5	TRBD1	TRBJ1-2	CASTRDSNYGYTF	TGTGCCAGCACCCGGGACAGCAACTATGGCTACACCTTC
.	TRBV18	.	TRBJ1-2	CASSPSGVDGYTF	TGTGCCAGCTCACCGTCCGGGGTTGATGGCTACACCTTC
once	TRBV27	TRBD2	TRBJ2-1	CASSLGTSGSYNEQFF	TGTGCCAGCAGTTTAGGCACTAGCGGCTCCTACAATGAGCAGTTCTTC
.	TRBV6-5	TRBD1	TRBJ1-1	CASSPGGTEAFF	TGTGCCAGCAGCCCAGGGGGAACTGAAGCTTTCTTT